This is a list of T cell receptor beta chains from one sample in a study of T cell responses to AZD1222 COVID-19 vaccine. Libraries were prepared by immunoSEQ multiplex PCR; TCRdb keeps only in-frame clonotypes and omits some of them. In the table there are roughly 80,000 clones, about nine tenths of which are singletons. The sample here was peripheral blood, taken on day 0 of AZD1222 vaccination. The receptor set was obtained from an adult in good health. Each CDR3 is given with its conserved first and last residue. The D gene is left open where the match is weak. A row's size may be missing; if present it is once, few, many or a size class.

V	D	size	J	CDR3	DNA
TRBV28	TRBD2	-	TRBJ2-2	CASGPWASGGANTGELFF	TGTGCCAGCGGGCCTTGGGCTAGCGGGGGGGCTAACACCGGGGAGCTGTTTTTT
TRBV6-1	-	-	TRBJ1-1	CASSDLRATEAFF	TGTGCCAGCAGTGATCTCAGGGCCACTGAAGCTTTCTTT
TRBV5-1	TRBD1	once	TRBJ2-1	CASSLTGEGNNEQFF	TGCGCCAGCAGTTTAACAGGGGAAGGTAACAATGAGCAGTTCTTC
TRBV18	-	-	TRBJ1-5	CASSPTRQSNQPQHF	TGTGCCAGCTCACCTACACGACAGAGCAATCAGCCCCAGCATTTT
TRBV5-1	-	few	TRBJ1-6	CASSLEGGPGRPLHF	TGCGCCAGCAGCTTGGAGGGCGGACCAGGGAGGCCCCTCCACTTT
TRBV9	-	-	TRBJ1-2	CASSVDAAYYGYTF	TGTGCCAGCAGCGTAGATGCAGCCTACTATGGCTACACCTTC
TRBV2	-	-	TRBJ1-2	CASSEAQMLAASYTF	TGTGCCAGCAGTGAAGCGCAGATGTTGGCGGCAAGCTACACCTTC
TRBV7-3	TRBD1	-	TRBJ2-7	CASSPGTGPYEQYF	TGTGCCAGCAGCCCTGGGACAGGCCCCTACGAGCAGTACTTC
TRBV10-3	TRBD1	-	TRBJ2-7	CAISEQGTGEYEQYF	TGTGCCATCAGTGAGCAAGGGACAGGGGAATACGAGCAGTACTTC
TRBV7-9	-	-	TRBJ2-2	CASSSQREPGTGELFF	TGTGCCAGCAGCTCCCAAAGGGAGCCGGGGACCGGGGAGCTGTTTTTT
TRBV5-1	-	-	TRBJ2-1	CASSRPESYNEQFF	TGCGCCAGCAGTCGGCCTGAGTCCTACAATGAGCAGTTCTTC
TRBV5-1	-	-	TRBJ1-1	CASSLGTNTEAFF	TGCGCCAGCAGCTTGGGCACGAACACTGAAGCTTTCTTT
TRBV19	TRBD2	-	TRBJ2-1	CASSPGGNEQFF	TGTGCCAGTAGCCCCGGGGGGAATGAGCAGTTCTTC
TRBV24-1	-	few	TRBJ2-5	CATSVAGQKTQYF	TGTGCCACCAGTGTTGCAGGGCAAAAGACCCAGTACTTC
TRBV13	TRBD2	-	TRBJ2-1	CASSSGLAGVNRFF	TGTGCCAGCAGCTCAGGACTAGCGGGGGTGAACAGGTTCTTC
TRBV7-6	-	-	TRBJ1-1	CASSPGQKAFF	TGTGCCAGCAGCCCGGGACAAAAAGCTTTCTTT
TRBV30	-	-	TRBJ1-5	CAWSEGHNQPQHF	TGTGCCTGGAGCGAAGGACATAATCAGCCCCAGCATTTT
TRBV30	-	-	TRBJ1-1	CAWSVGGSNTEAFF	TGTGCCTGGAGTGTGGGGGGAAGTAACACTGAAGCTTTCTTT
TRBV19	TRBD1	-	TRBJ1-4	CASRPRGRDEKLFF	TGTGCCAGTAGGCCCAGGGGGAGAGATGAAAAACTGTTTTTT
TRBV7-9	TRBD1	-	TRBJ2-6	CASSPRTGSGANVLTF	TGTGCCAGCAGCCCGAGGACAGGCTCTGGGGCCAACGTCCTGACTTTC
TRBV7-9	-	-	TRBJ2-7	CAAGSSYEQYF	TGTGCAGCAGGCAGTTCCTACGAGCAGTACTTC
TRBV5-4	-	-	TRBJ1-6	CASSPGQGRGSYNSPLHF	TGTGCCAGCAGCCCTGGACAAGGGAGGGGGTCCTATAATTCACCCCTCCACTTT
TRBV19	-	-	TRBJ1-6	CASSPTVGGNSPLHF	TGTGCCAGTAGTCCAACGGTAGGAGGGAATTCACCCCTCCACTTT
TRBV7-8	-	-	TRBJ1-6	CASSAGLGSSYNSPLHF	TGTGCCAGCAGCGCGGGGTTAGGTAGCTCCTATAATTCACCCCTCCACTTT
TRBV7-9	-	once	TRBJ2-3	CASSFTGTDTQYF	TGTGCCAGCAGCTTCACCGGCACAGATACGCAGTATTTT
TRBV7-9	TRBD2	-	TRBJ2-3	CASSLVVGLAATDTQYF	TGTGCCAGCAGCTTAGTAGTAGGACTAGCGGCGACGGATACGCAGTATTTT
TRBV7-8	TRBD2	-	TRBJ2-3	CASSLTSGGPGTQYF	TGTGCCAGCAGCCTGACTAGCGGGGGACCGGGTACGCAGTATTTT
TRBV28	-	-	TRBJ1-1	CASSPQWNEAFF	TGTGCCAGCAGTCCACAGTGGAATGAAGCTTTCTTT
TRBV28	-	-	TRBJ2-3	CASSDTGFTDTQYF	TGTGCCAGCAGTGATACAGGTTTCACAGATACGCAGTATTTT
TRBV7-9	-	-	TRBJ2-2	CASSLSSTGELFF	TGTGCCAGCAGCTTATCGTCCACCGGGGAGCTGTTTTTT
TRBV6-5	-	once	TRBJ2-1	CASSPRLEYNEQFF	TGTGCCAGCAGTCCCCGACTAGAATACAATGAGCAGTTCTTC
TRBV6-2/TRBV6-3	TRBD1	-	TRBJ1-5	CASSSGQGVSQPQHF	TGTGCCAGCAGCTCCGGACAGGGGGTGAGTCAGCCCCAGCATTTT
TRBV29-1	TRBD2	-	TRBJ2-7	CSVDQGGGQYF	TGCAGCGTTGATCAGGGCGGGGGGCAGTACTTC
TRBV11-2	TRBD1	once	TRBJ1-2	CASRNQGDGWDYGYTF	TGTGCCAGCAGGAATCAGGGGGACGGTTGGGACTATGGCTACACCTTC
TRBV4-2	TRBD2	-	TRBJ2-3	CASSPTSLAGGRTYTDTQYF	TGTGCCAGCAGCCCGACGTCACTAGCGGGGGGCAGGACGTACACAGATACGCAGTATTTT
TRBV5-6	TRBD1	-	TRBJ1-2	CASSPPGTVNGYTF	TGTGCCAGCAGCCCCCCCGGGACAGTTAATGGCTACACCTTC
TRBV10-1	TRBD1	-	TRBJ2-1	CASNEGTGGYEQFF	TGCGCCAGCAATGAGGGGACAGGGGGGTATGAGCAGTTCTTC
TRBV6-5	-	-	TRBJ1-2	CASTPGYGYTF	TGTGCCAGCACCCCCGGGTATGGCTACACCTTC
TRBV3-1/TRBV3-2	-	-	TRBJ2-7	CASSQEWPSRGREQYF	TGTGCCAGCAGCCAAGAGTGGCCCTCCCGGGGGCGCGAGCAGTACTTC
TRBV5-1	-	-	TRBJ2-1	CASSLPAGPSYNEQFF	TGCGCCAGCAGCCTCCCCGCGGGCCCCTCCTACAATGAGCAGTTCTTC
TRBV6-5	TRBD1	-	TRBJ1-6	CASSYLTGGSSPLHF	TGTGCCAGCAGTTACTTGACAGGGGGAAGTTCACCCCTCCACTTT
TRBV7-8	-	-	TRBJ2-7	CASSLSSSRLEQYF	TGTGCCAGCAGCTTATCGTCCAGCCGACTCGAGCAGTACTTC
TRBV5-1	-	once	TRBJ1-1	CASTMQGGNTEAFF	TGCGCCAGCACCATGCAGGGCGGGAACACTGAAGCTTTCTTT
TRBV12-3/TRBV12-4	-	-	TRBJ1-3	CASRKVFGNTIYF	TGTGCCAGCCGGAAGGTCTTCGGAAACACCATATATTTT
TRBV7-8	TRBD1	-	TRBJ1-2	CASSLGGGGSGYTF	TGTGCCAGCAGCTTAGGAGGGGGCGGGTCTGGCTACACCTTC